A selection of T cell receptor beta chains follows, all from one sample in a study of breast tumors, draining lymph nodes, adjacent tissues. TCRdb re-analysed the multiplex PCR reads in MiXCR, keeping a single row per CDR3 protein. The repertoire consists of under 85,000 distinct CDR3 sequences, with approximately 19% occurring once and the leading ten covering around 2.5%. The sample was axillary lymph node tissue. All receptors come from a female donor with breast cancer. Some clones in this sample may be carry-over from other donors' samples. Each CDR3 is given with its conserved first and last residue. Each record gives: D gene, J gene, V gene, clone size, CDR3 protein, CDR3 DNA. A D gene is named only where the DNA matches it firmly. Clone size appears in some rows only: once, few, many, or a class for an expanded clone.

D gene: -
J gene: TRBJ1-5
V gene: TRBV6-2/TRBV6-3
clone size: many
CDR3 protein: CASSYEGGRRGQPQHF
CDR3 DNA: TGTGCCAGCAGTTACGAGGGGGGGCGAAGAGGTCAGCCCCAGCATTTT

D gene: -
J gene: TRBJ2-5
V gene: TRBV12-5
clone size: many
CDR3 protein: CASGLPAGTQYF
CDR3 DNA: TGTGCTAGTGGCCTCCCGGCGGGGACCCAGTACTTC

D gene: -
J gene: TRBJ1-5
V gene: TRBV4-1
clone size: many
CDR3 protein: CASSQDRGGGQPQHF
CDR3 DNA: TGCGCCAGCAGCCAAGATCGAGGGGGAGGGCAGCCCCAGCATTTT

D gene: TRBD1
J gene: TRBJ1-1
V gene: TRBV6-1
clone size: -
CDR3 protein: CASSRDSREAFF
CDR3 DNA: TGTGCCAGCAGTAGGGACAGCCGTGAAGCTTTCTTT

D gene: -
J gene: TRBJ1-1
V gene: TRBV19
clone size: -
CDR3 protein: CASSRRGRANTEAFF
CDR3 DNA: TGTGCCAGTAGTAGGAGGGGCAGGGCGAACACTGAAGCTTTCTTT

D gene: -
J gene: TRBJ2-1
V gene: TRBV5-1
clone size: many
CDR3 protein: CASSLRTRTYSGNEQFF
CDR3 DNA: TGCGCCAGCAGCTTGAGGACCCGGACATACTCGGGCAATGAGCAGTTCTTC

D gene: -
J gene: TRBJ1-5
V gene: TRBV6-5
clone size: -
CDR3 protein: CASTARWGADQPQHF
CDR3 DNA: TGTGCCAGCACCGCCCGGTGGGGGGCCGATCAGCCCCAGCATTTT

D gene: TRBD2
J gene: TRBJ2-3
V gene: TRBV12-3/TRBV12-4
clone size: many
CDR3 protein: CASSFGGVADTQYF
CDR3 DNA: TGTGCCAGCAGTTTCGGGGGGGTGGCAGATACGCAGTATTTT

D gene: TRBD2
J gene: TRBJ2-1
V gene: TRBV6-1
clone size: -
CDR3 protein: CASSEGALAGGPVNEQFF
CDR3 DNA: TGTGCCAGCAGTGAAGGGGCATTAGCGGGAGGGCCGGTCAATGAGCAGTTCTTC

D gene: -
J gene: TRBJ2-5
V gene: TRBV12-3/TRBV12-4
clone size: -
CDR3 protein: CAGRYGEETQYF
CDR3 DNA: TGTGCCGGCAGATACGGCGAAGAGACCCAGTACTTC

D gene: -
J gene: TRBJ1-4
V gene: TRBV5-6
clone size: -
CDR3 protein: CAGSLGLDERLFF
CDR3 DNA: TGTGCCGGCAGCTTGGGCTTGGATGAAAGACTGTTTTTT

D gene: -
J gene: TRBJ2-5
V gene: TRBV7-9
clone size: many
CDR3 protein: CASRQLTRGNQETQYF
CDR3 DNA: TGTGCCAGCAGACAATTGACTAGGGGGAACCAAGAGACCCAGTACTTC